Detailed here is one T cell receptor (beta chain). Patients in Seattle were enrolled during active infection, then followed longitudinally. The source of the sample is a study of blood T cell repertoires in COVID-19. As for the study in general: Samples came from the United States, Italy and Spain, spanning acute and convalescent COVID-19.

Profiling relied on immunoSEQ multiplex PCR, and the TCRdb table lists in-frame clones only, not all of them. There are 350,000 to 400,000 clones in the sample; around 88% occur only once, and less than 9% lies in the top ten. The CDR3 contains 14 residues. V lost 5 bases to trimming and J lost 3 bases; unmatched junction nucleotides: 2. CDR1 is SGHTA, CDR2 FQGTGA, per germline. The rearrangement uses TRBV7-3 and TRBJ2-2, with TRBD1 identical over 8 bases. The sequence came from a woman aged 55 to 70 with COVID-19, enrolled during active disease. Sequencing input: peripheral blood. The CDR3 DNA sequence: TGTGCCAGCAGCACAGGGGGGTACACCGGGGAGCTGTTTTTT. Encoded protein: CASSTGGYTGELFF.